This T cell receptor (beta chain) was sequenced during a study of blood T cell repertoires in COVID-19. The CDR3 length is 15 residues. In germline, CDR1 is LNHDA, CDR2 SQIVND (reference sequence). V dropped 4 bases and J dropped 5; count of bases not matched to a gene: 10. Profiled with immunoSEQ multiplex PCR; TCRdb holds only in-frame clones, not every one. The sample includes 250,000 to 300,000 clones, roughly 90% seen only once; the top ten take 2.2%. The clonotype comes from a woman in her 30s with COVID-19, enrolled during active disease. The chain carries TRBV19 and TRBJ1-1; 7 nucleotides align to TRBD1. The sequenced material came from peripheral blood. In DNA, the CDR3 is TGTGCCAGTAGTACCAGAGACAGGGACGGGACTGAAGCTTTCTTT. Translation gives CASSTRDRDGTEAFF.